One and the same sample provided the 27 T cell receptor beta chains below, sequenced in a study of blood T cell repertoires in COVID-19. Profiled with immunoSEQ multiplex PCR; TCRdb holds only in-frame clones, not every one. The repertoire holds some 290,000 clones, with 90% as singletons. Source material: peripheral blood. These receptors originate from a woman under 40 with COVID-19, enrolled during active disease.

V gene TRBV12-5 combines with J gene TRBJ1-2; 8 nucleotides line up with TRBD1. V gave up 6 bases and J gave up 4 bases; unmatched junction bases: 7. The CDR3 spans 14 residues. The V gene's germline CDR1 is LGHNT and CDR2 FRNRAP. The CDR3 spells CASGLGQGPYGYTF. The CDR3 DNA reads as TGTGCTAGTGGCCTTGGACAGGGACCCTATGGCTACACCTTC.

The rearrangement uses TRBV9 and TRBJ2-1, with TRBD2 matching 7 bases. There are 11 residues in the CDR3. Trimming cost V 3 bases and J 11 bases; bases outside gene matches: 2. Germline V gene lookup returns CDR1 SGDLS and CDR2 YYNGEE. The CDR3 here is CASSAGTKQFF. DNA for the CDR3: TGTGCCAGCAGCGCCGGGACTAAGCAGTTCTTC.

In this sample, this clone turned up once. V usage is TRBV7-9 and J usage is TRBJ1-5, with TRBD1 identical over 7 bases. In germline, CDR1 is SEHNR, CDR2 FQNEAQ (reference sequence). CDR3 length: 14 amino acids. V lost 4 bases, J lost 4 bases, and 4 bases stayed unmatched. The CDR3 DNA reads as TGTGCCAGCAGCTCGGGACAGCTAAATCAGCCCCAGCATTTT. Its protein product is CASSSGQLNQPQHF.

The rearrangement uses TRBV3-1 (or the pseudogene TRBV3-2) and TRBJ2-1, with TRBD2 matching 11 bases. Germline CDR1 and CDR2: LGHDT and YNNKEL (reference sequence). This CDR3 spans 17 amino acids. V gave up 0 bases and J gave up 4 bases; unmatched junction bases: 5. CDR3 amino acids: CASSQDLLAGAYNEQFF. The CDR3 DNA reads as TGTGCCAGCAGCCAAGATTTACTAGCGGGGGCATACAATGAGCAGTTCTTC.

The rearrangement joins TRBV7-7 to TRBJ2-2; 8 bases match TRBD2. Germline loops: CDR1 SSHAT, CDR2 FNYEAQ (reference sequence). The CDR3 contains 15 residues. The V and J ends lost 5 bases and 2 bases, in that order; junction bases with no gene match: 4. CDR3 bases: TGTGCCAGCAGCCTTAGCGGGACCAACACCGGGGAGCTGTTTTTT. Protein product: CASSLSGTNTGELFF.

V usage is TRBV5-1 and J usage is TRBJ1-1, with 10 positions matching TRBD1. This CDR3 is built from 16 residues. V shed 4 bases and J 6 bases; nucleotides not matched to a gene: 12. The germline CDR1 and CDR2 sequences are SGHRS and YFSETQ. The CDR3 loop reads CASSNSPQTGGSEAFF. CDR3 in DNA: TGCGCCAGCAGCAATTCCCCACAGACAGGGGGCTCTGAAGCTTTCTTT.

The rearrangement links TRBV9 to TRBJ2-3; 10 bases agree with TRBD2. Germline CDR1 SGDLS, CDR2 YYNGEE. Unmatched junction bases numbered 4, after V lost 0 bases and J lost 3 bases. CDR3 length: 16 residues. CDR3 in DNA: TGTGCCAGCAGCGTAGCTAGCGGGAGTTCTACAGATACGCAGTATTTT. The encoded protein is CASSVASGSSTDTQYF.

This chain connects TRBV19 to TRBJ1-1; a possible D gene is TRBD1 (6 bases). Germline V CDR1 and CDR2: LNHDA, SQIVND (reference sequence). Trimming took off 4 bases at V and 9 bases at J, with 15 bases between the two ends. The length of the CDR3 is 13 residues. CDR3 in DNA: TGTGCCAGTAGTACTTATGGGGGCCCACAAGCTTTCTTT. Its protein product is CASSTYGGPQAFF. Complete variable domain (other parts from reference TRBV19 and TRBJ1-1): DGGITQSPKYLFRKEGQNVTLSCEQNLNHDAMYWYRQDPGQGLRLIYYSQIVNDFQKGDIAEGYSVSREKKESFPLTVTSAQKNPTAFYLCASSTYGGPQAFFGQGTRLTVV.

This chain uses TRBV4-1 with TRBJ1-3; D uncertain. V dropped 1 base and J dropped 3 bases, with 7 bases sitting between them. The CDR3 sequence is 14 residues long. CDR1 is MGHRA, CDR2 YSYEKL, per germline. The CDR3 is CASSQVNSGNTIYF. The CDR3 coding sequence is TGCGCCAGCAGCCAAGTGAATAGTGGAAACACCATATATTTT.

The genes are TRBV16 and TRBJ1-1; no definite D call. The CDR3 length is 14 residues. The V gene lost 0 bases and the J gene lost 1 base, with 6 bases spanning the gap. CDR1 and CDR2 from the germline V gene are KGHSY and FQNENV. The CDR3: CASSQSPQNTEAFF. The CDR3 nucleotides are TGTGCCAGCAGCCAATCGCCACAGAACACTGAAGCTTTCTTT.

This clone was observed a handful of times. The sample holds other DNA sequences that translate to the same CDR3. V and J are TRBV12-3 or TRBV12-4 and TRBJ1-1, with no clear D. The CDR3 is 12 amino acids. Trimming removed 4 bases at V and 0 bases at J, with 3 bases between. CDR3: CASSSVNTEAFF. The CDR3 bases are TGTGCCAGCAGTTCCGTGAACACTGAAGCTTTCTTT.

The CDR3 coding sequence is TGTGCCAGCAGACCCAGACAGGGTATAAACATTCAGTACTTC. Its protein is CASRPRQGINIQYF. The chain carries TRBV3-1 (or the pseudogene TRBV3-2) and TRBJ2-4; 7 nucleotides line up with TRBD1. This CDR3 comprises 14 residues. V gave up 6 bases and J gave up 6 bases; unmatched junction bases: 8. From germline, CDR1 is LGHDT and CDR2 YNNKEL (reference sequence).

The gene calls are TRBV5-1 and TRBJ1-4; D might be TRBD1 (5 bases). Between the trimmed V and J ends, which lost 2 bases and 5 bases, there was a span of 10 bases. Germline lookup yields CDR1 SGHRS and CDR2 YFSETQ. This CDR3 is 14 amino acids long. CDR3 bases: TGCGCCAGCAGCTTTCAGGGAATCAATGAAAAACTGTTTTTT. This gives the protein CASSFQGINEKLFF.

This clone was counted between two and nine times. The rearrangement links TRBV5-4 to TRBJ1-1; 9 bases align to TRBD1. Germline CDR1 and CDR2: SGHNT and YYREEE (reference sequence). The CDR3 runs 16 residues. Losses at the gene ends were 3 bases for V and 4 bases for J; bases not matched to a gene: 10. The CDR3 coding sequence is TGTGCCAGCAGCTACATACAGGGGGCGCGGAGCACTGAAGCTTTCTTT. It specifies CASSYIQGARSTEAFF.

A single count supports this clone. This may be a read error, as it is one base from a much larger clone. Other nucleotide sequences from this sample produce the same CDR3. The J gene is TRBJ1-1, the V gene TRBV19, with D maybe TRBD1 (5 bases). The germline V and J ends were trimmed by 4 bases and 0 bases, with 6 bases remaining between them. Per the germline V gene, CDR1 is LNHDA and CDR2 is SQIVND (reference sequence). The CDR3 is 13 amino acids. The CDR3 reads CASSTGLNTEAFF. CDR3 nucleotides: TGTGCCAGTAGTACAGGGCTGAACACTGAAGCTTTCTTT.

V is TRBV15 and J is TRBJ2-7; 11 bases fit TRBD1. Trimming at V came to 4 bases and at J to 6 bases, leaving 11 bases not matched to a gene. The CDR3 is made up of 16 amino acids. CDR1 and CDR2 (germline): LNHNV, YYDKDF (reference sequence). CDR3: CATSTRRDRGVGEQYF. The CDR3 DNA is TGTGCCACCAGCACTCGTCGGGACAGGGGGGTCGGCGAGCAGTACTTC. Full variable domain (remainder filled in from reference TRBV15 and TRBJ2-7): DAMVIQNPRYQVTQFGKPVTLSCSQTLNHNVMYWYQQKSSQAPKLLFHYYDKDFNNEADTPDNFQSRRPNTSFCFLDIRSPGLGDTAMYLCATSTRRDRGVGEQYFGPGTRLTVT.

The CDR3 DNA reads as TGTGCCAGCATCGCGGAGGCAGCTCTTTCACCCCTCCACTTT. This encodes CASIAEAALSPLHF. V and J are TRBV2 and TRBJ1-6, with no clear D. The germline V gene encodes CDR1 SNHLY and CDR2 FYNNEI. The CDR3 extends over 14 amino acids. The V gene lost 7 bases and the J gene lost 9 bases, with 16 bases spanning the gap.

V usage is TRBV7-2 and J usage is TRBJ1-2, with D perhaps matching TRBD1 (6 bases). The CDR3 has 14 residues. Trimming cost V 8 bases and J 3 bases, with 16 bases left between them. Germline V gives CDR1 SGHTA, CDR2 FQGNSA. CDR3: CASVTGHRDYGYTF. In DNA, the CDR3 is TGTGCCAGCGTGACGGGACACCGAGACTATGGCTACACCTTC.

The rearrangement uses TRBV3-1 (or the pseudogene TRBV3-2) and TRBJ1-1; D is unresolved. This CDR3 comprises 13 residues. The V gene's germline CDR1 is LGHDT and CDR2 YNNKEL (reference sequence). V shed 1 base and J shed 7 bases, with 10 bases lying between them. As DNA, the CDR3 is TGTGCCAGCAGCCAAGGGTGGAGCCGTGAAGCTTTCTTT. It codes for CASSQGWSREAFF.

As regards this clone: Other DNA sequences in the sample encode the same CDR3. This chain links TRBV15 with TRBJ1-3, with D possibly being TRBD1 (5 bases). Trimming cost V 0 bases and J 2 bases, with 8 bases left between them. The CDR3 covers 15 residues. Germline V lookup: CDR1 LNHNV, CDR2 YYDKDF (reference sequence). CDR3 region: CATSRDQGAGNTIYF. CDR3 nucleotide sequence: TGTGCCACCAGCAGAGATCAGGGTGCTGGAAACACCATATATTTT. The entire variable domain, with the rest obtained from reference TRBV15 and TRBJ1-3, is as follows: DAMVIQNPRYQVTQFGKPVTLSCSQTLNHNVMYWYQQKSSQAPKLLFHYYDKDFNNEADTPDNFQSRRPNTSFCFLDIRSPGLGDTAMYLCATSRDQGAGNTIYFGEGSWLTVV.

Note on this clone: This same CDR3 is encoded by further DNA sequences in the sample. CDR3 in amino acids: CASSQVGQLNYGYTF. The CDR3 DNA reads TGTGCCAGCAGCCAAGTTGGGCAGCTTAACTATGGCTACACCTTC. This chain joins TRBV3-1 (or the pseudogene TRBV3-2) and TRBJ1-2, with no clear D. CDR3 size: 15 residues. Germline CDR1 LGHDT, CDR2 YNNKEL (reference sequence). The germline V and J ends were trimmed by 1 base and 1 base, with 10 bases remaining between them.

The rearrangement links TRBV28 to TRBJ2-3; D possibly corresponds to TRBD2 (6 bases). With 4 bases removed from V and 9 bases from J, the gap between germline ends came to 20 bases. The CDR3 contains 15 residues. The germline gives CDR1 MDHEN, CDR2 SYDVKM. The CDR3 loop reads CASSYSGTVVGTQYF. CDR3 in DNA: TGTGCCAGCAGTTATAGCGGTACAGTGGTGGGGACGCAGTATTTT.

The chain joins TRBV28 to TRBJ2-2; TRBD2 matches at 14 bases. Trimming took 10 bases from V and 5 from J; bases not matched to a gene: 6. Germline V CDR1 and CDR2: MDHEN, SYDVKM. This CDR3 has 15 amino acids. The CDR3: CATGTSGRGTGELFF. For the CDR3, the DNA is TGTGCCACCGGGACTAGCGGGAGAGGAACCGGGGAGCTGTTTTTT.

The chain joins TRBV30 to TRBJ2-4; D might be TRBD1 (6 bases). This CDR3 has 13 amino acids. Germline V gene sequence: CDR1 GTSNPN, CDR2 SVGIG (reference sequence). V was clipped by 0 bases and J by 5 bases, with 8 bases between them. The CDR3 loop reads CAWSVGHQNIQYF. CDR3 nucleotides: TGTGCCTGGAGTGTGGGACACCAAAACATTCAGTACTTC.

This chain uses TRBV2 with TRBJ1-6; D is perhaps TRBD1 (5 bases). Germline CDR1 SNHLY, CDR2 FYNNEI. This CDR3 has 15 residues. Between the trimmed V and J ends, which lost 3 bases and 6 bases, there was a span of 12 bases. CDR3 coding DNA: TGTGCCAGCAGTGACCGGAGGGACCTTAATTCACCCCTCCACTTT. This codes for CASSDRRDLNSPLHF.

V is TRBV21-1 and J is TRBJ2-5; the D call of TRBD2 is as the table states it, not checked on the DNA. TRBV21-1 is recorded as a pseudogene. This CDR3 comprises 17 residues. The CDR3 DNA sequence: TGTGCCAGCAGCAAAGCAGGGAAGTCAGGAGGGCGAGAGACCCAGTACTTC. Protein sequence: CASSKAGKSGGRETQYF.

This clone was observed a few times. The rearrangement joins TRBV2 to TRBJ1-5; D gene ambiguous. V lost 6 bases, J lost 2 bases, and 8 bases lay in between. Germline CDR1 SNHLY, CDR2 FYNNEI. The CDR3 spans 13 residues. The CDR3 DNA reads as TGTGCCAGCAGGGCCGAAGGCAATCAGCCCCAGCATTTT. As protein: CASRAEGNQPQHF.